This T cell receptor beta chain is drawn from a study of blood T cell repertoires in COVID-19. As for the study in general: Collection of acute and convalescent COVID-19 samples took place in the United States, Italy and Spain. PBMCs, B-cell-depleted T cells, or T cells provided the cDNA or gDNA that made up the material.

The CDR3 has 15 amino acids. V was cut by 0 bases and J by 6 bases, with 12 bases left in between. Germline CDR1 is SGDLS and CDR2 is YYNGEE. Original processing methods: Nucleated cell number was recorded as an estimate derived from reference gene primer amplification. This table comes from immunoSEQ multiplex PCR, and its TCRdb copy is limited to in-frame clones, with some not included. V, J and clone size were drawn from that table, and D and trimming were deduced from the DNA. The table records tens of thousands of clones, roughly 79% of them present only once. Sequenced: peripheral blood. This chain uses TRBV9 with TRBJ2-2; no definite D call. The sequence was obtained from a woman between 55 and 75 years old with acute or convalescent COVID-19. CDR3 region: CASSVARSRPGELFF. CDR3 in DNA: TGTGCCAGCAGCGTAGCTCGGTCGAGGCCCGGGGAGCTGTTTTTT. Full variable domain (rest looked up from reference TRBV9 and TRBJ2-2): DSGVTQTPKHLITATGQRVTLRCSPRSGDLSVYWYQQSLDQGLQFLIQYYNGEERAKGNILERFSAQQFPDLHSELNLSSLELGDSALYFCASSVARSRPGELFFGEGSRLTVL.